This T cell receptor (beta chain) was sequenced in a study of somatic mutations in cytotoxic T cells in rheumatoid arthritis. As for the study in general: The authors flow-sorted some V beta antibody-stained T-cell populations at nearly 100% purity, including V beta1+ cells that they sequenced for TCRB.

This clone is classed as medium-sized (0.01 to 0.1%). What it binds is not known. Germline lookup yields CDR1 ENHRY and CDR2 SYGVKD. The CDR3 sequence is 15 residues long. V gave up 0 bases and J gave up 8 bases, with 14 bases separating them. Profiling relied on immunoSEQ multiplex PCR, and the TCRdb table lists in-frame clones only, not all of them. Here the sample spans tens of thousands of clones, approximately 84% being singletons. CD4+ and CD8+ cells were isolated by positive magnetic bead selection, with purity checked by flow cytometry. Overall study results and limits: The study found that the largest CD8+ clone exceeded 20% of CD8+ cells in about an eighth of the roughly 65 patients. Unidentified antigens were the targets of the expanded CD8+ clones.

This clonotype originated in a man between 35 and 55 years old in good health. The sample taken for sequencing was CD8+ T cells sorted from blood. The chain carries TRBV10-3 and TRBJ2-1; D is perhaps TRBD1 or TRBD2 (6 bases each). In DNA form, the CDR3 reads TGTGCCATCAGTGAGTCGAGGGGGGCTATCGATGAGCAGTTCTTC. It yields the protein CAISESRGAIDEQFF.